Reported below is one T cell receptor (beta chain). The CDR3 is 15 amino acids. V was trimmed by 0 bases and J by 1 base, leaving 7 bases between them. Germline values: CDR1 MGHRA, CDR2 YSYEKL. This sample is part of a study of blood T cell repertoires in COVID-19. Study information: Sites in the United States, Italy and Spain provided acute and convalescent COVID-19 samples. In each case, the material was cDNA or gDNA derived from T cells, B-cell-depleted T cells, or PBMCs.

Per the authors' pipeline: The assay estimated nucleated cells by amplifying reference gene primers. The repertoire was sequenced with immunoSEQ multiplex PCR; TCRdb's copy has only in-frame clones and lacks some. Clonal size and the V and J genes are those of that table, whereas D and trimming came from the DNA. The repertoire includes about 59,000 clones, roughly 80% of them detected once, and roughly 12% sits in the top ten. Sequenced sample: peripheral blood. The origin of this receptor is an elderly man with acute or convalescent COVID-19. The chain employs TRBV4-1 and TRBJ2-1, with unresolved D. CDR3 sequence (DNA): TGCGCCAGCAGCCAAGAAGGCGGTTCCTACAATGAGCAGTTCTTC. This sequence encodes CASSQEGGSYNEQFF.